These T cell receptor beta chains were read from a single sample in a study of cytotoxic CD8 clonotypes in ibrutinib-treated CLL. Method: immunoSEQ multiplex PCR; TCRdb's copy keeps in-frame clones and lacks some. Altogether 12,000 to 15,000 clones are present, around half being singletons, with the ten largest covering under 35%. The sample consisted of PBMCs, taken at a roughly 22-month disease-progression time point, from a patient treated with ibrutinib. These receptors were obtained from a human donor with chronic lymphocytic leukemia. Each CDR3 is given without its conserved first and last residue. D genes are given only for firm matches.

TRBV7-6 TRBD1 ASSSTTGYEQY
TRBV29-1 TRBD1 SATGDSNYGYT
TRBV2 TRBD1 ASSVPRDRENFYGYT
TRBV7-9 - ASSPLQYNEQF
TRBV18 TRBD1 ASSDRGRGAEAF
TRBV12-5 - ASGSGWGQPQH
TRBV5-1 - ASSILQETQY
TRBV9 - ASSAAGGVLNEQY
TRBV15 - ATSRGSNIQY
TRBV27 TRBD1 ASSLSRGQGVAF
TRBV7-6 - ASSLGRENEKLF
TRBV11-2 TRBD2 ASSLGAGGGTDTQY
TRBV5-8 TRBD1 ASTDRAPGGYT
TRBV6-5 - ASSYEGGSGYT
TRBV25-1 - ASSEYAQNTEAF
TRBV2 TRBD2 ASSRLAGPQETQY
TRBV6-1 TRBD1 ASSEGRGTEAF
TRBV5-4 - ASSPPRSSYNEQF
TRBV7-9 - ASSLRGQSGELF
TRBV27 - ASSSGGLGTNTEAF
TRBV11-2 - ASSDFISSGNTIY
TRBV5-1 - ASSLLGQGTDTQY
TRBV9 - ASSVAAGTEAF